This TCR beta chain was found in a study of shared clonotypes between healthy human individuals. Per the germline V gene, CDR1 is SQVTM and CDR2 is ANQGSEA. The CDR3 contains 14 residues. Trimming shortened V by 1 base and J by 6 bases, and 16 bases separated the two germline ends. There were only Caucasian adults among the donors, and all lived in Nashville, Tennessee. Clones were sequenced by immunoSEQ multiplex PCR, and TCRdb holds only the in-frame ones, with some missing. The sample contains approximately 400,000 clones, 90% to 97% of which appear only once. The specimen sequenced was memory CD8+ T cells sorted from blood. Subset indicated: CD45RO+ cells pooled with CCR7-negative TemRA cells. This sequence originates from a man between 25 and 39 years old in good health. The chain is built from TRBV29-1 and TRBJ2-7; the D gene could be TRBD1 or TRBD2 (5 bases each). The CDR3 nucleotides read TGCAGCGTTGAAGTCCAAGGGGAGTTGGGCGAGCAGTACTTC. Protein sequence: CSVEVQGELGEQYF.